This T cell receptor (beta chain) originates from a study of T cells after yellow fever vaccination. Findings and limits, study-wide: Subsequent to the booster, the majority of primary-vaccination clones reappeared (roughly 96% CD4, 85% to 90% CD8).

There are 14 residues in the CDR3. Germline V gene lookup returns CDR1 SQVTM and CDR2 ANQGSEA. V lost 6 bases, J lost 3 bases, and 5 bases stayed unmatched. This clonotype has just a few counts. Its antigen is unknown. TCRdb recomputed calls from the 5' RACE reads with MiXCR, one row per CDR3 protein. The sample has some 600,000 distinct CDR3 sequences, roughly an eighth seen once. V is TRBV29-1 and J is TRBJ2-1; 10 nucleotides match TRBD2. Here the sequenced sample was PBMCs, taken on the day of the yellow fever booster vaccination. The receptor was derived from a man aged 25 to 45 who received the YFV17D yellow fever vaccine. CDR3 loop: CSVAGTSVYNEQFF. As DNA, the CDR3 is TGCAGCGTCGCCGGGACTAGCGTCTACAATGAGCAGTTCTTC.